Listed below are T cell receptor beta chains from one sample, sequenced in a study of shared clonotypes between healthy human individuals. TCRdb's copy holds only in-frame clones and misses some; the assay was immunoSEQ multiplex PCR. The data contain millions of clones, roughly 91% of them singletons. Sequencing input: naive CD8+ T cells from PBMCs. These receptors were obtained from a young man in good health. Some clones in this sample may be carry-over from other donors' samples. CDR3s include the opening cysteine and the closing phenylalanine or tryptophan. The D gene is left open where the match is weak. The size field is filled for only some rows; it gives once, few, many or a size class.

size | J | V | D | CDR3 | DNA
NA | TRBJ2-3 | TRBV6-5 | NA | CASSYSRIWDTQYF | TGTGCCAGCAGTTACTCGCGGATTTGGGATACGCAGTATTTT
NA | TRBJ2-7 | TRBV19 | TRBD1 | CASSTRTGERDEQYF | TGTGCCAGTAGTACCCGGACAGGGGAACGGGACGAGCAGTACTTC
NA | TRBJ2-7 | TRBV27 | TRBD1 | CASSPDRDSYEQYF | TGTGCCAGCAGCCCGGACAGGGACTCCTACGAGCAGTACTTC
NA | TRBJ1-3 | TRBV9 | TRBD1 | CASSTEGARVGNTIYF | TGTGCCAGCAGCACAGAGGGGGCGCGGGTTGGAAACACCATATATTTT
NA | TRBJ2-7 | TRBV7-9 | NA | CASSPRDAYEQYF | TGTGCCAGCAGCCCCCGGGACGCCTACGAGCAGTACTTC
NA | TRBJ2-3 | TRBV5-1 | TRBD1 | CASQPDRGTDTQYF | TGCGCCAGCCAGCCGGACAGGGGCACAGATACGCAGTATTTT
NA | TRBJ2-5 | TRBV7-2 | NA | CASRFGVTGPQETQYF | TGTGCCAGCAGGTTTGGGGTGACGGGCCCACAAGAGACCCAGTACTTC
NA | TRBJ2-7 | TRBV11-3 | NA | CASSTRDADEQYF | TGTGCCAGCAGCACCCGGGACGCAGACGAGCAGTACTTC
NA | TRBJ2-1 | TRBV27 | NA | CASSFTGDEQFF | TGTGCCAGCAGTTTTACAGGCGATGAGCAGTTCTTC
NA | TRBJ2-5 | TRBV27 | NA | CASSAPPGRTAQETQYF | TGTGCCAGCAGTGCACCCCCGGGACGGACCGCGCAAGAGACCCAGTACTTC
NA | TRBJ1-5 | TRBV27 | NA | CASSFGQSNQPQHF | TGTGCCAGCAGTTTTGGACAGAGCAATCAGCCCCAGCATTTT
NA | TRBJ2-3 | TRBV4-1 | TRBD2 | CASSKGLATDTQYF | TGCGCCAGCAGCAAGGGACTAGCGACAGATACGCAGTATTTT
NA | TRBJ2-5 | TRBV7-9 | NA | CASSLASRYSPFQETQYF | TGTGCCAGCAGCTTAGCTAGCCGGTACAGTCCATTCCAAGAGACCCAGTACTTC
once | TRBJ2-2 | TRBV28 | TRBD1 | CASSPRDRVTGAGELFF | TGTGCCAGCAGTCCCCGGGACAGGGTTACAGGTGCCGGGGAGCTGTTTTTT
NA | TRBJ2-1 | TRBV10-2 | TRBD2 | CASEREEDNEQFF | TGCGCCAGCGAACGGGAGGAGGACAATGAGCAGTTCTTC
NA | TRBJ2-7 | TRBV7-2 | NA | CASSLGPSGASYEQYF | TGTGCCAGCAGCTTAGGGCCCTCGGGGGCATCCTACGAGCAGTACTTC
NA | TRBJ2-1 | TRBV15 | NA | CATSSGRRNEQFF | TGTGCCACCAGCAGTGGCAGGCGAAATGAGCAGTTCTTC
NA | TRBJ1-5 | TRBV5-6 | NA | CASSPAGYRRLAQHF | TGTGCCAGCAGCCCGGCGGGTTACAGGAGACTGGCCCAGCATTTT
NA | TRBJ2-7 | TRBV7-9 | TRBD1 | CASSSNRGDEQYF | TGTGCCAGCAGCTCAAACAGGGGCGACGAGCAGTACTTC
NA | TRBJ1-2 | TRBV27 | NA | CASSFGQNYGYTF | TGTGCCAGCAGTTTTGGCCAGAACTATGGCTACACCTTC
NA | TRBJ2-7 | TRBV15 | TRBD2 | CATSRGTSGSVYYF | TGTGCCACCAGCAGAGGGACTAGCGGGAGTGTGTATTACTTC
NA | TRBJ2-5 | TRBV5-6 | TRBD1 | CASSLRHGTVQETQYF | TGTGCCAGCAGCTTAAGACACGGGACAGTCCAAGAGACCCAGTACTTC
NA | TRBJ2-7 | TRBV27 | NA | CASSLSPGSSSYEQYF | TGTGCCAGCAGTTTATCTCCTGGATCGAGCTCCTACGAGCAGTACTTC
NA | TRBJ2-7 | TRBV7-9 | NA | CASSPWTTRSSYEQYF | TGTGCCAGCAGCCCCTGGACAACTAGGAGCTCCTACGAGCAGTACTTC
NA | TRBJ2-1 | TRBV7-9 | NA | CASSVGDPRKKGQFF | TGTGCCAGCAGCGTAGGGGACCCGCGCAAGAAGGGGCAGTTCTTC
NA | TRBJ1-2 | TRBV6-6 | NA | CASSYSTPGDGYTF | TGTGCCAGCAGTTACTCTACCCCCGGGGATGGCTACACCTTC
NA | TRBJ2-7 | TRBV29-1 | TRBD1 | CSGRQGLGYEQYF | TGCAGCGGCCGACAGGGCCTGGGGTACGAGCAGTACTTC
NA | TRBJ2-1 | TRBV19 | TRBD2 | CASSIGLAGEQFF | TGTGCCAGTAGTATTGGACTAGCGGGAGAGCAGTTCTTC
NA | TRBJ2-3 | TRBV7-9 | TRBD1 | CASSPQFPTGGRPDTQYF | TGTGCCAGCAGCCCCCAATTCCCGACAGGGGGCAGGCCAGATACGCAGTATTTT
NA | TRBJ2-5 | TRBV7-9 | NA | CASSRRSDRSEETQYF | TGTGCCAGCAGCCGACGTTCGGACCGAAGCGAAGAGACCCAGTACTTC
NA | TRBJ2-2 | TRBV7-9 | TRBD2 | CASSPRLAGFRGGELFF | TGTGCCAGCAGCCCCCGACTAGCGGGATTCCGAGGCGGGGAGCTGTTTTTT
NA | TRBJ2-1 | TRBV30 | TRBD2 | CAWSVELGLAELNEQFF | TGTGCCTGGAGTGTAGAATTAGGGCTAGCGGAGCTCAATGAGCAGTTCTTC
NA | TRBJ2-1 | TRBV9 | TRBD2 | CASSASGRVNNEQFF | TGTGCCAGCAGTGCGAGCGGGAGGGTGAACAATGAGCAGTTCTTC
NA | TRBJ2-3 | TRBV7-3 | NA | CASSPGQSTDTQYF | TGTGCCAGCAGCCCCGGACAGAGCACAGATACGCAGTATTTT
NA | TRBJ2-7 | TRBV28 | TRBD1 | CASSLFGGQGSHEQYF | TGTGCCAGCAGTTTGTTTGGGGGACAGGGTAGCCACGAGCAGTACTTC
NA | TRBJ2-7 | TRBV7-8 | NA | CASSQRVAYSYEQYF | TGTGCCAGCAGCCAAAGAGTGGCGTACTCCTACGAGCAGTACTTC
once | TRBJ2-7 | TRBV19 | NA | CASSIAQGSSYEQYF | TGTGCCAGTAGTATAGCTCAGGGCTCTTCCTACGAGCAGTACTTC
NA | TRBJ2-1 | TRBV5-4 | TRBD1 | CAARTGGGEQFF | TGTGCCGCCCGGACAGGGGGCGGTGAGCAGTTCTTC
NA | TRBJ2-4 | TRBV7-9 | TRBD1 | CASSSAMGQGWAKNIQYF | TGTGCCAGCAGCTCAGCCATGGGACAGGGGTGGGCCAAAAACATTCAGTACTTC
once | TRBJ2-1 | TRBV7-9 | TRBD2 | CASSLAGGPGNEQFF | TGTGCCAGCAGCTTAGCGGGAGGGCCAGGGAATGAGCAGTTCTTC
NA | TRBJ2-1 | TRBV10-3 | TRBD2 | CAISESSGTRSYGEQFF | TGTGCCATCAGTGAGTCAAGCGGGACTAGATCTTACGGTGAGCAGTTCTTC
NA | TRBJ2-2 | TRBV28 | NA | CASFLANTGELFF | TGTGCCTCCTTTCTGGCGAACACCGGGGAGCTGTTTTTT
NA | TRBJ2-1 | TRBV29-1 | NA | CSVEARDIYNEQFF | TGCAGCGTTGAAGCCCGGGACATATACAATGAGCAGTTCTTC
NA | TRBJ1-1 | TRBV4-2 | NA | CASSQGANTEAFF | TGTGCCAGCAGCCAAGGGGCGAACACTGAAGCTTTCTTT
NA | TRBJ2-7 | TRBV7-2 | TRBD1 | CASSLVAGGTYEQYF | TGTGCCAGCAGCTTAGTTGCAGGGGGAACCTACGAGCAGTACTTC
NA | TRBJ1-1 | TRBV5-1 | TRBD1 | CASSLPGQRVPEAFF | TGCGCCAGCAGCTTGCCGGGACAGAGGGTCCCTGAAGCTTTCTTT
NA | TRBJ2-5 | TRBV10-2 | TRBD1 | CASSAPRTGIVETQYF | TGCGCCAGCAGTGCGCCCCGGACAGGGATTGTTGAGACCCAGTACTTC
NA | TRBJ2-7 | TRBV28 | NA | CASSLVLEKGAYEQYF | TGTGCCAGCAGTTTAGTATTGGAAAAGGGGGCCTACGAGCAGTACTTC
NA | TRBJ2-1 | TRBV28 | TRBD2 | CASSLGSGSEMAEQFF | TGTGCCAGCAGTTTGGGTAGCGGGAGTGAGATGGCTGAGCAGTTCTTC
NA | TRBJ1-4 | TRBV28 | TRBD1 | CASSTGGADEKLFF | TGTGCCAGCAGCACAGGGGGCGCGGATGAAAAACTGTTTTTT
NA | TRBJ1-2 | TRBV10-3 | TRBD1 | CAISDARDSLYGYTF | TGTGCCATCAGTGACGCCCGGGACAGCCTGTATGGCTACACCTTC
NA | TRBJ2-1 | TRBV27 | NA | CASRVGGGASEQFF | TGTGCCAGCAGGGTGGGTGGTGGGGCGAGTGAGCAGTTCTTC
few | TRBJ1-1 | TRBV29-1 | TRBD1 | CSVRDRGRQNTEAFF | TGCAGCGTTCGGGACAGGGGTCGCCAGAACACTGAAGCTTTCTTT
NA | TRBJ2-1 | TRBV19 | TRBD2 | CATTERRERGTDNEQFF | TGTGCCACCACCGAAAGGCGGGAGAGGGGCACGGACAATGAGCAGTTCTTC
NA | TRBJ1-5 | TRBV28 | NA | CASSPFQGNQPQHF | TGTGCCAGCAGTCCCTTTCAGGGAAATCAGCCCCAGCATTTT
NA | TRBJ1-1 | TRBV19 | NA | CASSIKGGLGAEAFF | TGTGCCAGTAGTATTAAAGGAGGGTTGGGGGCTGAAGCTTTCTTT